This TCR beta chain emerged from a study of blood T cell repertoires in COVID-19. Study details: PBMCs, B-cell-depleted T cells, or T cells provided the cDNA or gDNA that made up the material.

Produced via immunoSEQ multiplex PCR; TCRdb's table is partial and in-frame only. The repertoire has approximately 93,000 clones, 72% of them found once; the top ten carry roughly 14%. The CDR3 has 12 amino acids. The germline V gene encodes CDR1 SQVTM and CDR2 ANQGSEA. The germline V and J ends were trimmed by 7 bases and 7 bases, with 16 bases remaining between them. This receptor was identified in a woman of 80 years or more with acute or convalescent COVID-19. The chain carries TRBV29-1 and TRBJ1-1; D is ambiguous. The sample comprised peripheral blood. This CDR3 is CSAQRVGIEAFF. The CDR3 nucleotides read TGCAGCGCCCAGAGGGTGGGGATTGAAGCTTTCTTT.